Only one count was recorded for the clone carrying this T cell receptor beta chain. The CDR3 is made up of 16 amino acids. The germline V gene encodes CDR1 SGDLS and CDR2 YYNGEE. The germline V and J ends were trimmed by 5 bases and 1 base, with 15 bases remaining between them. The sample originates from a study of cytomegalovirus exposure and HLA in healthy donors. The PCR used 60 Vbeta and 13 Jbeta primers. TCRdb's table, derived via immunoSEQ multiplex PCR, lists solely in-frame clones and lacks some. Found here are about 99,000 clones, approximately 80% of them singletons; the top ten hold around 5%.

Sequenced input: PBMCs. The V call is TRBV9, the J call TRBJ2-2, with D tentatively TRBD1 (6 bases). The TCR comes from a woman aged 18-29 years in good health and CMV-seropositive. Written as DNA, the CDR3 is TGTGCCAGCAGTACCTCGGTGACAGGGAACACCGGGGAGCTGTTTTTT. Its translation is CASSTSVTGNTGELFF.